What follows are 16 T cell receptor beta chains derived from one specimen sequenced in a study of cytomegalovirus exposure and HLA in healthy donors. In the PCR, 60 Vbeta and 13 Jbeta primers were used. Data came from immunoSEQ multiplex PCR; TCRdb stores just in-frame clones and leaves some out. The table shows just over 200,000 clones, with approximately 78% occurring only once. The sequenced material came from PBMCs. These receptors all stem from a middle-aged woman in good health and CMV-seronegative.

This clone appeared a few times. This rearrangement joins TRBV6-6 to TRBJ2-1; maybe TRBD2 (6 bases). V was clipped by 5 bases and J by 9 bases, with 11 bases between them. Germline V gene data show CDR1 as MNHNY and CDR2 as SVGAGI (reference sequence). This CDR3 has 12 amino acids. The DNA for the CDR3 is TGTGCCAGCAGTATGACCGGGAGTGAGCAGTTCTTC. Protein: CASSMTGSEQFF.

The chain is built from TRBV9 and TRBJ2-7; 8 bases match TRBD1. The V gene end was trimmed by 0 bases and the J gene end by 5 bases; junction bases not matched to a gene: 4. Per the germline V gene, CDR1 is SGDLS and CDR2 is YYNGEE. This CDR3 has 14 amino acids. The CDR3 DNA reads TGTGCCAGCAGCGTAGCTGACAGGGGCCACGAGCAGTACTTC. Amino acids: CASSVADRGHEQYF. Full variable domain (rest looked up from reference TRBV9 and TRBJ2-7): DSGVTQTPKHLITATGQRVTLRCSPRSGDLSVYWYQQSLDQGLQFLIQYYNGEERAKGNILERFSAQQFPDLHSELNLSSLELGDSALYFCASSVADRGHEQYFGPGTRLTVT.

V gene TRBV2 combines with J gene TRBJ2-3; 10 bases agree with TRBD2. CDR1 SNHLY and CDR2 FYNNEI come from the germline V gene. The CDR3 is 18 residues long. Trimming took 2 bases from V and 3 from J; bases not matched to a gene: 11. The CDR3 DNA reads as TGTGCCAGCAGTGAACCTAGCGGGAGTTCGTGGCGGACAGATACGCAGTATTTT. Its protein is CASSEPSGSSWRTDTQYF.

The rearrangement links TRBV5-1 to TRBJ2-1, with TRBD1 matching over 10 bases. With 7 bases clipped from V and 15 bases from J, the junction kept 10 bases outside the gene matches. This CDR3 has 12 amino acids. Germline V lookup: CDR1 SGHRS, CDR2 YFSETQ. CDR3 in DNA: TGCGCCAGCGGCTCCGACAGGGGGCTTTTGTTCTTC. Amino acid sequence: CASGSDRGLLFF.

This chain joins TRBV28 and TRBJ2-1; 12 bases line up with TRBD2. V shed 7 bases and J 2 bases; nucleotides not matched to a gene: 18. This CDR3 has 20 amino acids. CDR1 MDHEN and CDR2 SYDVKM come from the germline V gene. The CDR3 region is CASKDRLRTSGRQPYNEQFF. The DNA of the CDR3 is TGTGCCAGCAAAGACCGACTAAGAACTAGCGGGAGGCAGCCCTACAATGAGCAGTTCTTC.

The chain uses TRBV5-1 and TRBJ2-7; D may be TRBD1 (5 bases). CDR1 is SGHRS, CDR2 YFSETQ, per germline. The CDR3 has 16 residues. V lost 4 bases and J 2 bases, leaving 19 bases between the germline ends. The CDR3, as DNA: TGCGCCAGCAGCCCAAGCCGACAGTATCCCCCCTACGAGCAGTACTTC. It codes for CASSPSRQYPPYEQYF. The complete variable domain, with remaining parts taken from reference TRBV5-1 and TRBJ2-7, reads KAGVTQTPRYLIKTRGQQVTLSCSPISGHRSVSWYQQTPGQGLQFLFEYFSETQRNKGNFPGRFSGRQFSNSRSEMNVSTLELGDSALYLCASSPSRQYPPYEQYFGPGTRLTVT.

This clone has only a few counts. This rearrangement joins TRBV5-1 to TRBJ2-7; no clear D gene. Trimming removed 1 base at V and 6 bases at J, with 5 bases between. Germline values: CDR1 SGHRS, CDR2 YFSETQ. This CDR3 region has 11 residues. The CDR3 is CASSLLSEQYF. The CDR3 nucleotides read TGCGCCAGCAGCTTGCTTTCCGAGCAGTACTTC.

The V and J genes are TRBV6-4 and TRBJ2-6, with TRBD1 matching over 9 bases. The V gene end was trimmed by 8 bases and the J gene end by 1 base; junction bases not matched to a gene: 0. The CDR3 loop spans 14 amino acids. Germline V gene lookup returns CDR1 MRHNA and CDR2 SNTAGT. The CDR3 DNA reads as TGTGCCAGCGGGACAGGGTCTGGGGCCAACGTCCTGACTTTC. It specifies CASGTGSGANVLTF.

The V and J genes are TRBV10-3 and TRBJ2-2; tentatively, D is TRBD2 (6 bases). The V end lost 2 bases, the J end lost 1 base, and 17 bases lay between the germline ends. CDR1 ENHRY and CDR2 SYGVKD come from the germline V gene. The CDR3 covers 18 residues. The CDR3 here is CAISEGHPRGLNTGELFF. Here the CDR3 DNA reads TGTGCCATCAGTGAGGGACACCCTAGGGGACTGAACACCGGGGAGCTGTTTTTT.

CDR3 sequence (DNA): TGCGCCAGCAGCTTGGTACCAGGGGCGGGGGTTGAATCACCCCTCCACTTT. It specifies CASSLVPGAGVESPLHF. The V and J genes are TRBV5-1 and TRBJ1-6; the D gene is possibly TRBD1 (6 bases). With 0 bases removed from V and 10 bases from J, the gap between germline ends came to 20 bases. The germline CDR1 and CDR2 sequences are SGHRS and YFSETQ. The CDR3 runs to 17 residues. Based on the CDR3 plus reference TRBV5-1 and TRBJ1-6, the full variable domain is KAGVTQTPRYLIKTRGQQVTLSCSPISGHRSVSWYQQTPGQGLQFLFEYFSETQRNKGNFPGRFSGRQFSNSRSEMNVSTLELGDSALYLCASSLVPGAGVESPLHFGNGTRLTVT.

There are a few counts of this clone. The J gene is TRBJ2-6, the V gene TRBV29-1, with a tentative D call TRBD2 (6 bases). Germline V CDR1 and CDR2: SQVTM, ANQGSEA. The CDR3 runs 14 residues. Trimming pared 4 bases from V and 0 bases from J, leaving 7 bases between. The CDR3 sequence: CSVVGGSGANVLTF. In DNA, the CDR3 is TGCAGCGTTGTCGGGGGCTCTGGGGCCAACGTCCTGACTTTC.

The chain uses TRBV11-2 and TRBJ2-7; tentatively, D is TRBD1 (6 bases). The CDR3 consists of 14 residues. Per the germline V gene, CDR1 is SGHAT and CDR2 is FQNNGV. V shed 5 bases and J shed 4 bases, with 15 bases lying between them. The chain's CDR3 is CASSAGQGQYEQYF. The CDR3 nucleotides are TGTGCCAGCAGCGCCGGGCAGGGACAATACGAGCAGTACTTC.

This chain links TRBV5-1 with TRBJ2-3; TRBD2 matches at 9 bases. Germline assignment: CDR1 SGHRS and CDR2 YFSETQ. After removal of 4 bases from V and 2 bases from J, the junction contained 5 bases not matched to a gene. The CDR3 runs 15 residues. The CDR3 sequence: CASSIQRGDTDTQYF. The DNA of the CDR3 is TGCGCCAGCAGCATTCAGCGGGGGGACACAGATACGCAGTATTTT.

This chain connects TRBV4-1 to TRBJ2-7; 11 nucleotides line up with TRBD2. The V segment lost 1 base and the J segment 4 bases; nucleotides outside the gene matches: 15. Germline CDR1 is MGHRA and CDR2 is YSYEKL. This CDR3 region has 19 residues. Here the CDR3 DNA reads TGCGCCAGCAGCCAAGTATCTAGCGGGAGGATTCGTGGCATGTACGAGCAGTACTTC. This encodes CASSQVSSGRIRGMYEQYF.

The chain has TRBV29-1 and TRBJ2-7; D might be TRBD1 (5 bases). Germline values: CDR1 SQVTM, CDR2 ANQGSEA. This CDR3 has 13 residues. Trimming took off 7 bases at V and 1 base at J, with 14 bases between the two ends. CDR3 nucleotides: TGCAGCGCAATACAGGAGCCTTCCTACGAGCAGTACTTC. Protein product: CSAIQEPSYEQYF.

The J gene is TRBJ2-7, the V gene TRBV7-2, with 9 nucleotides matching TRBD2. The CDR3 covers 17 residues. Germline-derived CDR1 and CDR2 are SGHTA and FQGNSA. With V trimmed by 5 bases and J by 1 base, 12 bases remained unmatched. CDR3 coding DNA: TGTGCCAGCAGCCGTACCCTACTAGCGGGTGGGTCCTACGAGCAGTACTTC. It yields the protein CASSRTLLAGGSYEQYF.